The present TCR beta chain was sequenced within a study of blood T cells in healthy people across ages (dated by TCRdb to about 2015). At the level of the whole study: In model experiments, template switching captured about one uniquely barcoded TCR beta cDNA molecule for every two T cells. For two donors (one aged 18 to 29 and one aged 80 or older), the study analyzed two additional independent replicas of 1 million unique cDNA reads from the same blood draw. To avoid experimental bias, donors of different ages were distributed randomly across sequencing lanes. Donors were grouped into four age groups: young (average approximately 15 years), middle-aged (around 39), aged (around 60) and long-lived (approximately 82). Using deep sequencing normalized with unique cDNA molecular identifiers, the study measured how TCR beta repertoire diversity changes with age. The investigation overall reported the following: A strong correlation was found between observed TCR beta diversity and the percentage of naive T cells measured by flow cytometry. Conclusive comparison of naive and antigen-experienced compartments was prevented by the profiling of bulk unsorted PBMCs. Observed TCR beta diversity per million T cells fell roughly linearly with age, and a significant reduction was already apparent by age about 38. Donor CMV infection status was unknown, potentially confounding age-related changes in expanded clonotypes. Compared with the aged group, the long-lived group had more naive CD4+ T cells, fewer expanded clones and increased TCR diversity, a pattern suggesting age selection. Estimates of total diversity from one million sequenced T cells were regarded as lower bounds and underestimates.

CDR1 and CDR2, looked up from the germline V gene (reference sequence), are DFQATT and SNEGSKA. The CDR3 spans 11 residues, from the cysteine through the phenylalanine. CDR3 DNA is the only sequence kept; it has 33 bases, read in frame from the first base. The receptor library was made with 5' RACE. This sample was sequenced with an Illumina HiSeq 2500. A second PCR of 7 to 11 cycles was performed with a sample-barcoded 5' primer and a J-beta primer mix. A unique molecular identifier was introduced onto each TCR beta cDNA molecule by a template-switch 5' adaptor carrying 12 random nucleotides. Each sample yielded at least 3 million CDR3-containing paired-end reads. First-strand cDNA was synthesized from all RNA with the Mint cDNA synthesis kit, primed by a TRBC-specific oligonucleotide. All cDNA was treated with uracil-DNA glycosylase and then went through a first 18-cycle PCR with the universal primers M1SS and BC2_uni_R. Per the source publication's procedure: For normalization, 1 million high-quality reads were randomly selected from each sample, with every read carrying a distinct molecular identifier. Reads with shared molecular identifiers were discarded instead of being binned into consensus sequences. MiTCR, set to a Q25 quality threshold and the strictest error-elimination algorithm, was used for CDR3 identification, clonotype clustering and error correction. A nonparametric unseen species model using Euler transformation provided a lower-bound estimate of total TCR beta diversity. In-frame beta chains were kept once TCRdb had trimmed the public reads at Q25 with fastp and called clones with MiXCR. Rows are combined by CDR3 protein, so each entry shows the most common genes and DNA. The V and J calls follow TCRdb's processing rather than the paper's. The sample includes roughly 1,500,000 distinct CDR3 sequences, with roughly 30% observed a single time. The ten largest clones take up about 11% of the sample.

As concerns this clonotype: Its antigen is currently not known. No quality values exist for individual bases; no much larger clone is one base distant.

The roughly 39 donors, aged about 6 to 100 years, were systemically healthy Caucasian individuals from Russia. Each donor gave roughly 9 milliliters of peripheral blood, drawn into EDTA-treated Vacutainer tubes. PBMCs were isolated by Ficoll-Paque density-gradient centrifugation, with at least 6 million obtained per sample. Total RNA was extracted from PBMCs with Trizol reagent, with at least 6 micrograms obtained per sample. For every donor, flow cytometry on a PBMC aliquot measured the percentage of naive CD45RAhigh/CD27high T cells. The receptor was derived from a woman under 40 in good health. The V gene is TRBV20-1 and the J gene is TRBJ2-7; the D segment could be TRBD2, given 6 matching bases. What was sequenced was blood. The CDR3 sequence is CMLADSYEQYF. The DNA reads TGCATGTTAGCGGACTCCTACGAGCAGTACTTC.